This T cell receptor (beta chain) derives from a study of T cell responses to AZD1222 COVID-19 vaccine. Study-level points and caveats: Donors were mostly white British, more females; clonal diversity possibly underestimated. Repertoires in all cases were sampled only once the peak T cell response had passed.

V dropped 8 bases and J dropped 6; count of bases not matched to a gene: 11. In germline, CDR1 is WNHNN, CDR2 SYGVQD (reference sequence). The CDR3 is 14 amino acids. As to this clone: Antigen specificity is unknown.

Sequencing used immunoSEQ multiplex PCR; TCRdb keeps in-frame clones, though not all of them. Of 160,000 or so clones listed, roughly nine tenths were seen once; the top ten hold approximately 7.2%. The rearrangement links TRBV10-1 to TRBJ2-5; the match to TRBD2 covers 8 bases. Sample: peripheral blood, taken after recovery from COVID-19. The clonotype was recovered from an adult who had recovered from COVID-19. CDR3 region: CASWLGGGGKTQYF. CDR3 nucleotides: TGCGCCAGCTGGCTCGGGGGGGGTGGAAAGACCCAGTACTTC.